The rows below give T cell receptor beta chains drawn from one sample of a study of blood T cells in healthy people across ages. TCRdb analysed the 5' RACE reads with MiXCR anew, one entry per CDR3 protein. The table records roughly 1.7 million distinct CDR3 sequences, roughly 32% of them present only once. Material: blood. These TCRs come from a woman in her twenties or thirties in good health. The CDR3 runs from the conserved cysteine through the conserved F or W. A D gene is named only where the DNA matches it firmly. Where a row states a size, it is once, few, many or the class of an expanded clone; other rows omit it.

size	V	D	J	CDR3	DNA
NA	TRBV7-2	NA	TRBJ1-5	CASSFTGTGDQPQHF	TGTGCCAGCAGCTTCACCGGGACGGGAGATCAGCCCCAGCATTTT
few	TRBV28	NA	TRBJ2-2	CGVLNANTGERFF	TGCGGGGTCCTAAACGCGAACACCGGGGAGCGGTTTTTT
NA	TRBV9	NA	TRBJ2-7	CASSAGNPGAGGEQYF	TGTGCCAGCAGCGCCGGGAATCCGGGGGCCGGGGGCGAGCAGTACTTC
NA	TRBV7-9	NA	TRBJ1-1	CASSPTGPEAFF	TGTGCCAGCAGCCCGACAGGCCCTGAAGCTTTCTTT
NA	TRBV5-1	TRBD2	TRBJ2-3	CASGTGGADTQYF	TGCGCCAGCGGGACGGGAGGAGCGGATACGCAGTATTTT
NA	TRBV20-1	NA	TRBJ1-1	CSTREPLSRRAEAFF	TGCAGTACTAGAGAGCCCCTTTCACGGAGGGCTGAAGCTTTCTTT
NA	TRBV6-2/TRBV6-3	NA	TRBJ1-1	CASKRLVPLNTEAFF	TGTGCCAGCAAGCGATTGGTCCCCCTGAACACTGAAGCTTTCTTT
many	TRBV20-1	NA	TRBJ2-7	CSAVSSFYEQYF	TGCAGTGCTGTCTCCTCTTTCTACGAGCAGTACTTC
few	TRBV27	NA	TRBJ2-7	CASRETASSEQYF	TGTGCCAGCAGGGAAACGGCTAGCTCTGAGCAGTACTTC
NA	TRBV2	NA	TRBJ1-5	CASSPRRDGHQPQHF	TGTGCCAGCAGTCCTCGCAGGGACGGACATCAGCCCCAGCATTTT
NA	TRBV2	NA	TRBJ1-1	CASSEWTENTEAFF	TGTGCCAGCAGTGAATGGACAGAGAACACTGAAGCTTTCTTT
NA	TRBV7-6	NA	TRBJ2-4	CASSLKYQGKAKNIQYF	TGTGCCAGCAGCTTGAAATATCAGGGAAAGGCCAAAAACATTCAGTACTTC
NA	TRBV28	TRBD1	TRBJ2-7	CASSPRGQGRSYEQYF	TGTGCCAGCAGTCCCCGTGGACAGGGGCGCTCCTACGAGCAGTACTTC
few	TRBV20-1	TRBD2	TRBJ2-1	CSARGQGLATDEQFF	TGCAGTGCTAGAGGTCAAGGACTAGCCACTGATGAGCAGTTCTTC
NA	TRBV7-2	TRBD2	TRBJ2-1	CASSLGRGGRRDEQFF	TGTGCCAGCAGCTTAGGTAGAGGCGGGAGAAGGGATGAGCAGTTCTTC
NA	TRBV20-1	NA	TRBJ2-1	CSAPSGPMGNEQFF	TGCAGTGCCCCGAGCGGGCCCATGGGCAATGAGCAGTTCTTC
NA	TRBV12-3/TRBV12-4	TRBD1	TRBJ2-7	CASSFLAGGTYEQYF	TGTGCCAGCAGTTTCCTGGCAGGGGGCACCTACGAGCAGTACTTC
few	TRBV7-6	NA	TRBJ2-7	CASSASQGLAYEQYF	TGTGCCAGCAGCGCTTCTCAGGGGTTAGCCTACGAGCAGTACTTC
NA	TRBV9	NA	TRBJ2-1	CASSVASGAYFSSYNEQFF	TGTGCCAGCAGCGTAGCATCAGGGGCCTACTTTAGCTCCTACAATGAGCAGTTCTTC
NA	TRBV10-3	TRBD2	TRBJ2-5	CAISESRFGRQETQYF	TGTGCCATCAGTGAGTCGAGATTCGGGAGGCAAGAGACCCAGTACTTC
NA	TRBV20-1	NA	TRBJ1-1	CSAPSGIRTEAFF	TGCAGTGCTCCCAGCGGTATTCGGACTGAAGCTTTCTTT
few	TRBV27	NA	TRBJ2-5	CASSSRTNQETQYF	TGTGCCAGCAGTTCCCGGACTAACCAAGAGACCCAGTACTTC
many	TRBV29-1	NA	TRBJ2-7	CSVKQGMGYEQYF	TGCAGCGTTAAACAGGGTATGGGCTACGAGCAGTACTTC
NA	TRBV20-1	NA	TRBJ2-5	CSARDGEQETQYF	TGCAGTGCTAGAGACGGGGAGCAAGAGACCCAGTACTTC
NA	TRBV7-6	NA	TRBJ2-5	CASSETRVGETQYF	TGTGCCAGCAGTGAAACCAGGGTAGGGGAGACCCAGTACTTC
few	TRBV15	TRBD1	TRBJ2-7	CATKTGTESYEQYF	TGTGCCACCAAAACCGGGACAGAGTCCTACGAGCAGTACTTC
few	TRBV25-1	NA	TRBJ1-6	CASSVGGPLNSPLHF	TGTGCCAGCAGTGTAGGAGGGCCACTGAATTCACCCCTCCACTTT
few	TRBV5-6	NA	TRBJ2-1	CASSLALREQFF	TGTGCCAGCAGCTTGGCCTTGCGTGAGCAGTTCTTC
few	TRBV11-1	NA	TRBJ2-7	CASSSVGTGSYEQYF	TGTGCCAGCAGCTCAGTGGGGACGGGCTCCTACGAGCAGTACTTC
NA	TRBV2	NA	TRBJ2-7	CVSRPVSEQYF	TGTGTCAGCAGACCAGTATCCGAGCAGTACTTC
few	TRBV20-1	TRBD2	TRBJ2-5	CSARAAGLAGAQETQYF	TGCAGTGCTAGAGCGGCGGGACTAGCGGGGGCACAAGAGACCCAGTACTTC
NA	TRBV6-5	TRBD2	TRBJ2-3	CASPFEGGAYF	TGTGCCAGCCCTTTTGAGGGAGGGGCGTATTTT
many	TRBV29-1	NA	TRBJ1-2	CSVEDRRGSESYTF	TGCAGCGTTGAAGATCGTAGGGGATCTGAAAGCTACACCTTC
NA	TRBV9	TRBD1	TRBJ1-2	CASSVAEGQGAYYGYTF	TGTGCCAGCAGCGTAGCCGAGGGACAGGGGGCTTACTATGGCTACACCTTC
once	TRBV4-3	NA	TRBJ2-7	CASSQAHLSYEQYF	TGCGCCAGCAGCCAAGCTCACCTAAGCTACGAGCAGTACTTC
many	TRBV11-2	TRBD1	TRBJ2-2	CASSSGTGSTGELFF	TGTGCCAGCAGCTCCGGGACAGGATCCACCGGGGAGCTGTTTTTT